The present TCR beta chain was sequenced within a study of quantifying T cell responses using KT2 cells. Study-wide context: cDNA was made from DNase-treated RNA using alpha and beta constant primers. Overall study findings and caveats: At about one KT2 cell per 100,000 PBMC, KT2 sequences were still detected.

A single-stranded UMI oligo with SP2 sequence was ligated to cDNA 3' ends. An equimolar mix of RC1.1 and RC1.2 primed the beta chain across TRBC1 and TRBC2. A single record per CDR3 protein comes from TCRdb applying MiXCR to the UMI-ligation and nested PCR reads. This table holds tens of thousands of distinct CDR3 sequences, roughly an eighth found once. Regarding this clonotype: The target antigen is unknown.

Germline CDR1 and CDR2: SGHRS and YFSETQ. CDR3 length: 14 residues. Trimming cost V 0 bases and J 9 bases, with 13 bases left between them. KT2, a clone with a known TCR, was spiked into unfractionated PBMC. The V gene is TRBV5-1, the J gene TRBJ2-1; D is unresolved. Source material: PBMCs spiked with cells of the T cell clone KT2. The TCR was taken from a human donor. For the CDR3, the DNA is TGCGCCAGCAGCTTGGGGCCTTCGGAAGGTGAGCAGTTCTTC. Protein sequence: CASSLGPSEGEQFF.